This T cell receptor beta chain was identified in a study of blood T cell repertoires in COVID-19. The overall study: Italy, Spain and the United States were the sources of the convalescent and acute COVID-19 samples.

Repertoires were generated with immunoSEQ multiplex PCR, while TCRdb's copy carries only in-frame clones and drops some. The table includes 200,000 to 250,000 clones, more than 70% detected once. This CDR3 contains 16 residues. The V and J ends lost 5 bases and 2 bases, in that order; junction bases with no gene match: 8. CDR1 is SEHNR, CDR2 FQNEAQ, per germline (reference sequence). This rearrangement joins TRBV7-9 to TRBJ2-2; 7 bases are shared with TRBD2. Sequences were obtained from peripheral blood. This clonotype was sampled from a woman in her thirties with COVID-19, enrolled during active disease. CDR3 loop: CASSQRRGTNTGELFF. Here the CDR3 DNA reads TGTGCCAGCAGCCAACGGCGGGGGACTAACACCGGGGAGCTGTTTTTT. The full variable domain, in which reference TRBV7-9 and TRBJ2-2 provide the parts outside the CDR3, is DTGVSQNPRHKITKRGQNVTFRCDPISEHNRLYWYRQTLGQGPEFLTYFQNEAQLEKSRLLSDRFSAERPKGSFSTLEIQRTEQGDSAMYLCASSQRRGTNTGELFFGEGSRLTVL.